This TCR beta chain emerged from a study of blood T cell repertoires in COVID-19. Study-wide context: The origin of the acute and convalescent COVID-19 samples was the United States, Italy and Spain. In each case, the material was cDNA or gDNA derived from T cells, B-cell-depleted T cells, or PBMCs.

Original handling: For nucleated cells, counts were estimated from reference gene primer amplification. Clones were read by immunoSEQ multiplex PCR, and TCRdb kept only the in-frame ones, dropping some. V and J calls and clone size are as listed in that table; D and trimming were resolved from the DNA. The table shows some 80,000 clones, with 90% occurring only once. The CDR3 has 15 residues. V gave up 5 bases and J gave up 3 bases; unmatched junction bases: 8. Germline loops: CDR1 MDHEN, CDR2 SYDVKM. This clonotype originated in a human donor in a cohort sampled during active COVID-19. The sequenced material came from peripheral blood. V is TRBV28 and J is TRBJ2-7; TRBD1 matches at 9 bases. The CDR3 here is CASSPYQTGGYEQYF. The CDR3 DNA is TGTGCCAGCAGTCCCTACCAGACAGGGGGCTACGAGCAGTACTTC.